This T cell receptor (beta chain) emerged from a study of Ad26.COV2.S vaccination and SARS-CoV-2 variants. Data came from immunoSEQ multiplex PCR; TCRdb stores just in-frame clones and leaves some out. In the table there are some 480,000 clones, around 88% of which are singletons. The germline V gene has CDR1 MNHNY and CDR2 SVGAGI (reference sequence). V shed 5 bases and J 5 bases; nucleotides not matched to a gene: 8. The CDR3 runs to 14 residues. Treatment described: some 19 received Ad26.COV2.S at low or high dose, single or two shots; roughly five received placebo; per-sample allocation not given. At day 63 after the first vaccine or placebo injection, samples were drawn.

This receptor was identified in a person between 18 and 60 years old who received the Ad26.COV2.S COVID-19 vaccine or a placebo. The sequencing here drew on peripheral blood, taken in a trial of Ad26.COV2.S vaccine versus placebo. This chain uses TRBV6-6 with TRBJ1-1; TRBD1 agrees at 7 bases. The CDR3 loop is CASSGTGAGTEAFF. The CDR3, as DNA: TGTGCCAGCAGTGGTACAGGGGCAGGAACTGAAGCTTTCTTT.